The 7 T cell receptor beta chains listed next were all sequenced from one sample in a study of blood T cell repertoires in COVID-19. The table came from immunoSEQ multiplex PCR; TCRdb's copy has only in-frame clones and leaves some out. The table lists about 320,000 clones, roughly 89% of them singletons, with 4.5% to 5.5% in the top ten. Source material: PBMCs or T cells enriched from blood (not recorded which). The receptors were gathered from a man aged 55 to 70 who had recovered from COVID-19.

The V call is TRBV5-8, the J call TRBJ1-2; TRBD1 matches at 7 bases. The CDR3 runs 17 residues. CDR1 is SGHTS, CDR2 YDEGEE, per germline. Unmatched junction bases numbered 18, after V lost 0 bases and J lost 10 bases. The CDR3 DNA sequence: TGTGCCAGCAGCTTGGAAGGTACCCGGGGACAGAGGTTCTCCTACACCTTC. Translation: CASSLEGTRGQRFSYTF.

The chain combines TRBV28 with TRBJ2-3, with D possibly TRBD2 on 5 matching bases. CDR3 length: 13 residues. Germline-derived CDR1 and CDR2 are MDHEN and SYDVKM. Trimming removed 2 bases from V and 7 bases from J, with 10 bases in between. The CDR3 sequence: CASSLPGINTQYF. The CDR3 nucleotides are TGTGCCAGCAGTTTACCCGGGATAAATACGCAGTATTTT.

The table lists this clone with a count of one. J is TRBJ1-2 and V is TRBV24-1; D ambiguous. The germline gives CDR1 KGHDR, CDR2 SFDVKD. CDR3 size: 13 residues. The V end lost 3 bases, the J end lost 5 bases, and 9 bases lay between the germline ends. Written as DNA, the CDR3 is TGTGCCACCAGTGATCCACAGTCTTATGGCTACACCTTC. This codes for CATSDPQSYGYTF.

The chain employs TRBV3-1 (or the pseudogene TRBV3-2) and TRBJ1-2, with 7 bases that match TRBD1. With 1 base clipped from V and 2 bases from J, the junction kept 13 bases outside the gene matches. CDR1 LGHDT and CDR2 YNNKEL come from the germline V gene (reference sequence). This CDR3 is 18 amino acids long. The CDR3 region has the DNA TGTGCCAGCAGCCAAGTAATTTCATCGGACAGGATAAACTATGGCTACACCTTC. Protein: CASSQVISSDRINYGYTF.

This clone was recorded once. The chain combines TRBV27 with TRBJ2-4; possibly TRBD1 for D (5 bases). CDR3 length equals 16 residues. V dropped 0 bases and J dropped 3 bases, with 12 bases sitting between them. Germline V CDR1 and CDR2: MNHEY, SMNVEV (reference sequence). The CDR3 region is CASSLSWGRGKNIQYF. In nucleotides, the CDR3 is TGTGCCAGCAGTTTATCATGGGGAAGGGGCAAAAACATTCAGTACTTC.

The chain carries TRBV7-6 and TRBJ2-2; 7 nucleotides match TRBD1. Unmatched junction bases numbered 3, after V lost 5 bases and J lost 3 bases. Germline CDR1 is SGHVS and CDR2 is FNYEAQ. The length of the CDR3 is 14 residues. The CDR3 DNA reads TGTGCCAGCAGCGCGACAGGGTACACCGGGGAGCTGTTTTTT. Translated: CASSATGYTGELFF.

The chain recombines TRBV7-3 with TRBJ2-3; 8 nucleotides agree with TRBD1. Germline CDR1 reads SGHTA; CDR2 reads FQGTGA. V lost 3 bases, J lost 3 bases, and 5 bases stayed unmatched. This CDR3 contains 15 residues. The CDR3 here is CASSFTTGGTDTQYF. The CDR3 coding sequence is TGTGCCAGCAGCTTCACTACAGGGGGAACAGATACGCAGTATTTT. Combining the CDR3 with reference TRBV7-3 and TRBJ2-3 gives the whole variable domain GAGVSQTPSNKVTEKGKYVELRCDPISGHTALYWYRQSLGQGPEFLIYFQGTGAADDSGLPNDRFFAVRPEGSVSTLKIQRTERGDSAVYLCASSFTTGGTDTQYFGPGTRLTVL.